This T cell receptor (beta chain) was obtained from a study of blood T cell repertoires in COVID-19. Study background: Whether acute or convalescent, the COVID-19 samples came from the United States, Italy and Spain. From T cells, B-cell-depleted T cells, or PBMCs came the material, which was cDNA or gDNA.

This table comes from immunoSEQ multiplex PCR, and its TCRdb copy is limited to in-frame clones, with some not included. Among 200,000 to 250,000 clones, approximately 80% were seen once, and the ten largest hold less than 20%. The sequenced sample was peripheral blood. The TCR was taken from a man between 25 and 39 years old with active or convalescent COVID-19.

CDR3 DNA: TGTGCCAGCAACCCGACTAGCGGGAGGACCGGGGAGCTGTTTTTT. Translating it yields CASNPTSGRTGELFF. The gene calls are TRBV6-5 and TRBJ2-2, with 13 bases fitting TRBD2. CDR1 is MNHEY, CDR2 SVGAGI, per germline. V shed 7 bases, J shed 5 bases, and the junction held 4 bases outside the gene matches. The length of the CDR3 is 15 residues.